Presented here are 5 T cell receptor beta chains from one specimen sequenced in a study of regulatory dendritic cells for organ transplantation. Profiling relied on immunoSEQ multiplex PCR, and the TCRdb table lists in-frame clones only, not all of them. The sample holds 4,000 or so clones; roughly three fifths are singletons and the top ten take 20% to 25%. Their cognate antigens are unknown. Sorted T cells were CFSE-labeled and cultured 5 days with allogeneic regulatory or mature dendritic cells at 1:10. The source material was memory CD8+ T cells from blood cultured with dendritic cells. Subset denoted: CD45RO+ memory T cells. The origin of the receptors is a human donor in good health.

The rearrangement uses TRBV27 and TRBJ1-6, with a tentative D call TRBD1 (5 bases). V lost 4 bases and J 8 bases, leaving 21 bases between the germline ends. The germline gives CDR1 MNHEY, CDR2 SMNVEV (reference sequence). This CDR3 has 17 residues. Here the CDR3 reads CASSSPPTAGRDSPLHF. The CDR3 DNA reads TGTGCCAGCAGTTCCCCCCCCACAGCGGGCAGGGATTCACCCCTCCACTTT.

CDR3 DNA: TGTGCCAGCAGCTTGGGACAGAGCTTCGGTCTATCGTACGAGCAGTACTTC. Its protein product is CASSLGQSFGLSYEQYF. This chain uses TRBV5-6 with TRBJ2-7; D possibly corresponds to TRBD1 (5 bases). This CDR3 region has 17 residues. V was clipped by 0 bases and J by 4 bases, with 20 bases between them. Germline CDR1 is SGHDT and CDR2 is YYEEEE.

The chain links TRBV2 to TRBJ1-1; the D is unclear. Germline CDR1 is SNHLY and CDR2 is FYNNEI. The CDR3 runs to 19 residues. Trimming removed 2 bases from V and 4 bases from J, with 26 bases in between. CDR3 bases: TGTGCCAGCAGTGAAACGGCATTGTGGGGAATAAATGAGGGCACTGAAGCTTTCTTT. The encoded protein is CASSETALWGINEGTEAFF.

The chain links TRBV6-6 to TRBJ2-5; 7 bases match TRBD1. The CDR3 has 16 amino acids. V was clipped by 2 bases and J by 4 bases; unmatched bases: 10. The germline gives CDR1 MNHNY, CDR2 SVGAGI (reference sequence). The chain's CDR3 is CASSYPGQASVETQYF. In DNA, the CDR3 is TGTGCCAGCAGTTACCCAGGACAGGCGTCGGTAGAGACCCAGTACTTC.

The chain couples TRBV9 to TRBJ1-2; D gene uncertain. Germline CDR1 and CDR2: SGDLS and YYNGEE. This CDR3 contains 17 residues. V lost 0 bases, J lost 3 bases, and 18 bases lay in between. This CDR3 is CASSVDEGPTGDYGYTF. Here the CDR3 DNA reads TGTGCCAGCAGCGTAGACGAAGGTCCGACCGGAGACTATGGCTACACCTTC.